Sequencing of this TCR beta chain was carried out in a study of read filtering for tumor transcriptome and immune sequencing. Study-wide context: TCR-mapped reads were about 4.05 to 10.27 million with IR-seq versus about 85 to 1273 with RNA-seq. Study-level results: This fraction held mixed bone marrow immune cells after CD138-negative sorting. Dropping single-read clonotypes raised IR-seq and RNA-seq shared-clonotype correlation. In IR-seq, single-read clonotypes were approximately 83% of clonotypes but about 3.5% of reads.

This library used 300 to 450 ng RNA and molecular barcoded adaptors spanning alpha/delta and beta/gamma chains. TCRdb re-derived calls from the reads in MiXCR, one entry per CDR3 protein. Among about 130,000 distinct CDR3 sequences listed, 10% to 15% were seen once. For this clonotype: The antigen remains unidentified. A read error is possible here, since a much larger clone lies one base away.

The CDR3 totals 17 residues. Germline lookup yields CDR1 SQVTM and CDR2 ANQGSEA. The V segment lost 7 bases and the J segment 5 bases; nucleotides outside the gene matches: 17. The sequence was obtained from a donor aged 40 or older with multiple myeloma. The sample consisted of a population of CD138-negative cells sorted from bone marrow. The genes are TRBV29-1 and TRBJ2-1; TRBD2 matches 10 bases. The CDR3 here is CSALQVLSLAGDNEQFF. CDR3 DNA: TGCAGCGCTTTACAGGTCCTAAGCCTAGCGGGGGACAATGAGCAGTTCTTC.